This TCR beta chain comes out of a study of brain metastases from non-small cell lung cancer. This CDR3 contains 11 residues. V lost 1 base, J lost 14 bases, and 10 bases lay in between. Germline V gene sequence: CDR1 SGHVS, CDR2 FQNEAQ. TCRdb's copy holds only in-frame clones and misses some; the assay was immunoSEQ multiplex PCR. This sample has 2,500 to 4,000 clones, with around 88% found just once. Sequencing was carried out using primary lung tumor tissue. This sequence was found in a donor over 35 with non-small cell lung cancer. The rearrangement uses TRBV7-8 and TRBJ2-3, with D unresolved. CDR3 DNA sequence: TGTGCCAGCAGCTTAGAATGGATCAGGTATTTT. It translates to CASSLEWIRYF.